This T cell receptor (beta chain) was identified in a study of blood T cell repertoires in COVID-19. Whole-study context: T cells, B-cell-depleted T cells, or PBMCs supplied cDNA or gDNA.

This clone occurred once. Sequencing used immunoSEQ multiplex PCR; TCRdb keeps in-frame clones, though not all of them. In the table there are roughly 400,000 clones, 70% to 90% of which are singletons. This CDR3 is 14 amino acids long. Germline V gives CDR1 SGHDN, CDR2 FVKESK. Trimming removed 6 bases from V and 2 bases from J, with 12 bases in between. Source material: PBMCs or T cells enriched from blood (not recorded which). The chain couples TRBV14 to TRBJ2-3, with a tentative D call TRBD1 (5 bases). This receptor was taken from a woman aged 18-30 years who had been exposed to COVID-19. CDR3 sequence reads: CASRRQGFTDTQYF. The DNA for the CDR3 is TGTGCCAGCAGGAGGCAGGGCTTCACAGATACGCAGTATTTT.